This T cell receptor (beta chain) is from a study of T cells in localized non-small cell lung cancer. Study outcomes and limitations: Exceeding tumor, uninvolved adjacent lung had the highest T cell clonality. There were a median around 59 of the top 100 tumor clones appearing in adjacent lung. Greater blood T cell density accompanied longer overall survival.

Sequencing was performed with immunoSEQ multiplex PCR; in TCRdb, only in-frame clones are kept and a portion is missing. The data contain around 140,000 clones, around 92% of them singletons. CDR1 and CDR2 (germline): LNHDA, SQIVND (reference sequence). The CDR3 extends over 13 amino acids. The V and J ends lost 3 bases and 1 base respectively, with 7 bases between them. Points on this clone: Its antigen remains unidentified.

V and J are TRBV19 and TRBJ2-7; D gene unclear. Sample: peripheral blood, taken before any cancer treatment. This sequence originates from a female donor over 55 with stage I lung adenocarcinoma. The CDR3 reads CASSIFSSYEQYF. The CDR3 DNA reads TGTGCCAGTAGTATTTTCAGTTCCTACGAGCAGTACTTC.